Below, one T cell receptor beta chain is given with its context. These data originate in a study of blood T cell repertoires in COVID-19. About the research overall: Nucleic acid was either cDNA or gDNA, and it came from T cells, B-cell-depleted T cells, or PBMCs.

Per the authors' pipeline: Nucleated cell counts were estimated from reference gene primer amplification. Data came from immunoSEQ multiplex PCR; TCRdb stores just in-frame clones and leaves some out. V, J and clone size reflect that table, while D and trimming were determined from the DNA. Of about 310,000 clones in the sample, about nine tenths were seen once. Trimming stripped 0 bases from V and 8 bases from J, with 17 bases between. CDR1 MNHEY and CDR2 SVGEGT come from the germline V gene. This CDR3 contains 16 residues. The chain employs TRBV6-2 or TRBV6-3 and TRBJ2-1, with a weak D call TRBD1 (6 bases). The clonotype originates from a man aged 45 to 65 with active or convalescent COVID-19. The sequencing input was peripheral blood. In nucleotides, the CDR3 is TGTGCCAGCAGTTACTCGACGAACGGCCCAGGGGATGAGCAGTTCTTC. It specifies CASSYSTNGPGDEQFF.